Listed below are T cell receptor beta chains from one sample, sequenced in a study of T cell responses to AZD1222 COVID-19 vaccine. TCRdb's table, derived via immunoSEQ multiplex PCR, lists solely in-frame clones and lacks some. This table has about 83,000 clones, around 89% appearing once. Sample: peripheral blood, taken on day 0 of MenACWY control vaccination. These TCRs come from an adult in good health. The CDR3 runs from the conserved cysteine through the conserved F or W.

len: 10; v_gene: TRBV29-1; CDR3aa: CSVKGLEAFF
len: 13; v_gene: TRBV10-3; CDR3aa: CAIWAGVGETQYF
len: 15; v_gene: TRBV28; CDR3aa: CASSLRAGGINEQFF
len: 14; v_gene: TRBV28; CDR3aa: CASSPTVSGNTIYF
len: 13; v_gene: TRBV29-1; CDR3aa: CSVRGAPNTEAFF
len: 13; v_gene: TRBV7-2; CDR3aa: CASSSGLNFEQYF
len: 14; v_gene: TRBV5-6; CDR3aa: CASSLPISNYGYTF
len: 15; v_gene: TRBV18; CDR3aa: CASSPGQPVTQPQHF
len: 16; v_gene: TRBV28; CDR3aa: CASSYGGGSYNSPLHF
len: 15; v_gene: TRBV10-3; CDR3aa: CAISEHRGLNTEAFF
len: 16; v_gene: TRBV13; CDR3aa: CASRGTSGFSSYEQYF
len: 15; v_gene: TRBV28; CDR3aa: CASSFGRRAKNIQYF
len: 15; v_gene: TRBV6-5; CDR3aa: CASSWDRGVHQPQHF
len: 15; v_gene: TRBV3-1/TRBV3-2; CDR3aa: CASSQERNSGRARYF
len: 12; v_gene: TRBV6-2/TRBV6-3; CDR3aa: CASSYSLNEQFF
len: 15; v_gene: TRBV6-2/TRBV6-3; CDR3aa: CASSPRLAGKFEQFF
len: 14; v_gene: TRBV19; CDR3aa: CASSIDRGRQPQHF
len: 15; v_gene: TRBV2; CDR3aa: CASSVHLETNEKLFF
len: 12; v_gene: TRBV28; CDR3aa: CASSPGGGELFF
len: 13; v_gene: TRBV18; CDR3aa: CASSPVQADTQYF
len: 14; v_gene: TRBV19; CDR3aa: CASTMTGESYEQYF
len: 14; v_gene: TRBV19; CDR3aa: CASNSGGADTEAFF
len: 15; v_gene: TRBV6-5; CDR3aa: CASSYSGGGNQPQHF
len: 14; v_gene: TRBV28; CDR3aa: CASSTDRGLDGYTF
len: 16; v_gene: TRBV11-1; CDR3aa: CASSLRGSYLSETQYF
len: 14; v_gene: TRBV30; CDR3aa: CAWGFGGRTDTQYF
len: 15; v_gene: TRBV13; CDR3aa: CASSLGRQYNSPLHF
len: 12; v_gene: TRBV10-1; CDR3aa: CASSEGAPVMYF